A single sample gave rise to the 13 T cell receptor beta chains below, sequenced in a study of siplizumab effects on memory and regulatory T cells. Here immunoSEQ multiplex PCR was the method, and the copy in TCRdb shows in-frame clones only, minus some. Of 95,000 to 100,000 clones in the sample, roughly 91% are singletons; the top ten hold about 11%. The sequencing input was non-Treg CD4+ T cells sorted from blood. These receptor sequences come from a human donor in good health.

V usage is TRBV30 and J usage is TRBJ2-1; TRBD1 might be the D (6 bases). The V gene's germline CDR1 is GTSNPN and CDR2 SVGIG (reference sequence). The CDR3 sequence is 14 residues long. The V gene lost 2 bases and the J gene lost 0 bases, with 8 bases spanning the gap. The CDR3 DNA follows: TGTGCCTGGAGTTCGGACAGCTCCTACAATGAGCAGTTCTTC. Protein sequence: CAWSSDSSYNEQFF.

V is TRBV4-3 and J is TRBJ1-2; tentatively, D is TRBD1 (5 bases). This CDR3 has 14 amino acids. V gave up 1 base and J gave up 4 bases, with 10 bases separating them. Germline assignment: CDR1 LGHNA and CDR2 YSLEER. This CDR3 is CASSQAIGAYGYTF. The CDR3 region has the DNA TGCGCCAGCAGCCAAGCTATAGGGGCCTATGGCTACACCTTC.

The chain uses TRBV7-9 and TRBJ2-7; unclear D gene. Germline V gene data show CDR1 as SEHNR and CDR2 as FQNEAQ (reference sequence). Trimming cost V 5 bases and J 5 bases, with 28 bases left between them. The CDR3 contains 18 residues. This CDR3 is CASSLRNGAGALMDEQYF. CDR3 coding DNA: TGTGCCAGCAGCCTACGTAATGGCGCAGGTGCTCTAATGGACGAGCAGTACTTC.

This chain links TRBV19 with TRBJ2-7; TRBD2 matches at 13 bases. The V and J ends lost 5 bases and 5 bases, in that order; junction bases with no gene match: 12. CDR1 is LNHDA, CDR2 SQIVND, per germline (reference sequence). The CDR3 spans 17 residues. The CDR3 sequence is CASSLRLAGGLTHEQYF. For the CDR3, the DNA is TGTGCCAGTAGTCTTCGACTAGCGGGAGGCCTCACCCACGAGCAGTACTTC.

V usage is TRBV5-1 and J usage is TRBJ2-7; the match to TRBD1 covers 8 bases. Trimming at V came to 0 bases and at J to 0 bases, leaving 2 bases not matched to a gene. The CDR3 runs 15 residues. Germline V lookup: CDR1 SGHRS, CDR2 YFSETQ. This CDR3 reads CASSLEGQVSYEQYF. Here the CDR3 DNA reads TGCGCCAGCAGCTTGGAGGGACAGGTCTCCTACGAGCAGTACTTC.

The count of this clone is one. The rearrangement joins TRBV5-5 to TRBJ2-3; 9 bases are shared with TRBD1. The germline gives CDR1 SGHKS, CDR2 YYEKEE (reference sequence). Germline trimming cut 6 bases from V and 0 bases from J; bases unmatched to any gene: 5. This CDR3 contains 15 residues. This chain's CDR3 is CASTTGTGSTDTQYF. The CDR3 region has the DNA TGTGCCAGCACCACCGGGACAGGGAGCACAGATACGCAGTATTTT.

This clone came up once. This CDR3 is CASSSDWSETQYF. The CDR3 coding sequence is TGTGCCAGCAGCTCGGACTGGTCTGAGACCCAGTACTTC. The chain uses TRBV5-4 and TRBJ2-5; possible D gene TRBD2, 5 bases. The V gene's germline CDR1 is SGHNT and CDR2 YYREEE (reference sequence). CDR3 length: 13 amino acids. V was cut by 3 bases and J by 5 bases, with 11 bases left in between.

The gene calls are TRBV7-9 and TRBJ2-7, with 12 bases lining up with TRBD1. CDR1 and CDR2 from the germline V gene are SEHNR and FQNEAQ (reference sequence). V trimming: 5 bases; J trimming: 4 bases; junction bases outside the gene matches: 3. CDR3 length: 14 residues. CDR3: CASSPGQGAYEQYF. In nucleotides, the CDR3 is TGTGCCAGCAGCCCGGGACAGGGGGCTTACGAGCAGTACTTC. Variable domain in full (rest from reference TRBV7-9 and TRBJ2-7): DTGVSQNPRHKITKRGQNVTFRCDPISEHNRLYWYRQTLGQGPEFLTYFQNEAQLEKSRLLSDRFSAERPKGSFSTLEIQRTEQGDSAMYLCASSPGQGAYEQYFGPGTRLTVT.

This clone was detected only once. CDR3 nucleotides: TGCGCCAGCAGCCTGACAGGGGGCTTGGGTGGGGATGAAAAACTGTTTTTT. Encoded protein: CASSLTGGLGGDEKLFF. The genes are TRBV5-1 and TRBJ1-4; TRBD1 matches at 10 bases. V lost 4 bases to trimming and J lost 6 bases; unmatched junction nucleotides: 12. The CDR3 has 17 amino acids. CDR1 and CDR2 (germline): SGHRS, YFSETQ.

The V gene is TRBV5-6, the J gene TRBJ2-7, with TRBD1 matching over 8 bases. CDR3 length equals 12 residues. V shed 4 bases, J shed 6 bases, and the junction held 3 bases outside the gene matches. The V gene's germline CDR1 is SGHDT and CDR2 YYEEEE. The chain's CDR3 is CASSKTGVEQYF. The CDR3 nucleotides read TGTGCCAGCAGCAAGACAGGGGTCGAGCAGTACTTC. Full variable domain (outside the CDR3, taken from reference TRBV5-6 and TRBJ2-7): DAGVTQSPTHLIKTRGQQVTLRCSPKSGHDTVSWYQQALGQGPQFIFQYYEEEERQRGNFPDRFSGHQFPNYSSELNVNALLLGDSALYLCASSKTGVEQYFGPGTRLTVT.

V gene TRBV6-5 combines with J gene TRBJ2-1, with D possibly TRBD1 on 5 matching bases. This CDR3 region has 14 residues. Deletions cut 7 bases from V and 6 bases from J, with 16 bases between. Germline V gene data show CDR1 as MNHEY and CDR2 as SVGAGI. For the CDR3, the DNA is TGTGCCAGCACCAGGGTCACGGCTAGCAATGAGCAGTTCTTC. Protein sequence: CASTRVTASNEQFF.

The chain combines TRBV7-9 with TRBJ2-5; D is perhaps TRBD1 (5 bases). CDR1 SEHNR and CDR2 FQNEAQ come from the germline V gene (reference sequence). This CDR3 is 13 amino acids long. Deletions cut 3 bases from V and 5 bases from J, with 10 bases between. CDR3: CASSFGATETQYF. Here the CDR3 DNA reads TGTGCCAGCAGCTTTGGGGCGACTGAGACCCAGTACTTC.

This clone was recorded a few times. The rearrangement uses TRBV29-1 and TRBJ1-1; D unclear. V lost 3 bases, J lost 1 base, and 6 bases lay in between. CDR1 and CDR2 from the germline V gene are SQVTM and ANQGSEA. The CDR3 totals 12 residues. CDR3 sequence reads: CSVDEKNTEAFF. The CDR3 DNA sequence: TGCAGCGTTGATGAGAAGAACACTGAAGCTTTCTTT.